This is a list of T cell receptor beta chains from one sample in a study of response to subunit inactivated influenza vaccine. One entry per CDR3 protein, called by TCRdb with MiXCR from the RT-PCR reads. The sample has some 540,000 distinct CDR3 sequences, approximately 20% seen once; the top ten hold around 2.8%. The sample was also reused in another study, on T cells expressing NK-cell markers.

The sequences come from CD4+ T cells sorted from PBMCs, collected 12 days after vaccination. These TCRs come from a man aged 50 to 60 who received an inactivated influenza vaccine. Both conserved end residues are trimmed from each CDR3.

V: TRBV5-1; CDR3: ASSGLAGGPDTQY
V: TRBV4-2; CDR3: ASSRASDNYEQY
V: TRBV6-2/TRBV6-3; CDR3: ASSYFQGQIQETQY
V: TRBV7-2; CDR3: ASSLAHYEQY
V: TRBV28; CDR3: ASSLIFGSRRGETQY
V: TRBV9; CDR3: ASSIGWTGGHTGELF
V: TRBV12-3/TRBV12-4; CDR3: ASSLVERGQGGYT
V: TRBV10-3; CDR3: AIRLAGEAYNEQF
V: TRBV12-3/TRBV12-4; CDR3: ASSKGGRASGTDTQY
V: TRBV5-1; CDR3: ASSLGAGVYNEQF
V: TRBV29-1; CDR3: SVGIGTYTMNTEAF
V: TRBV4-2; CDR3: ASSQGLARSYEQF
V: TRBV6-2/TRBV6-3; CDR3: ASSYSRQGGRAIRNEQF
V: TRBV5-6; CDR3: ASSLPGANTGELF
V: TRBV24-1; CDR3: ATSEALTPYNEQF
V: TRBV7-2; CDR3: ASSALEAGGFNEQF
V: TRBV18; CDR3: ASSSSGGEQF
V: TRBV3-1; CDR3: ASSQGGSAWGRYEQY
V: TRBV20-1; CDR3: SASPIAGETFHEQF
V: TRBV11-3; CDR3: ASSLTPRQY
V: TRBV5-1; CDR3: ASSWERGEQY
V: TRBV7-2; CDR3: ASTSLARTGELF
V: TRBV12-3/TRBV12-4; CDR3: ASSSRTVNEKLF
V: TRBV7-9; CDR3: ASSLSLAWGTGNKVEQF